The TCR beta chain under discussion was sequenced for a study of T cell responses to AZD1222 COVID-19 vaccine. Sequencing was performed with immunoSEQ multiplex PCR; in TCRdb, only in-frame clones are kept and a portion is missing. The sample lists 120,000 or so clones, 90% seen once, with approximately 7.5% in the top ten. J lost 8 bases, V lost 1 base, and 17 bases had no gene match. Germline V gene lookup returns CDR1 SGHAT and CDR2 FQNNGV. The CDR3 loop spans 17 amino acids. Here the sequenced sample was peripheral blood, taken on day 0 of AZD1222 vaccination. This clonotype was obtained from an adult in good health. The rearrangement uses TRBV11-2 and TRBJ2-7, with TRBD1 matching 7 bases. CDR3 DNA: TGTGCCAGCAGCTTAGGTGGACAGGAACTACGAAATTTGAAGCAGTACTTC. Protein product: CASSLGGQELRNLKQYF.